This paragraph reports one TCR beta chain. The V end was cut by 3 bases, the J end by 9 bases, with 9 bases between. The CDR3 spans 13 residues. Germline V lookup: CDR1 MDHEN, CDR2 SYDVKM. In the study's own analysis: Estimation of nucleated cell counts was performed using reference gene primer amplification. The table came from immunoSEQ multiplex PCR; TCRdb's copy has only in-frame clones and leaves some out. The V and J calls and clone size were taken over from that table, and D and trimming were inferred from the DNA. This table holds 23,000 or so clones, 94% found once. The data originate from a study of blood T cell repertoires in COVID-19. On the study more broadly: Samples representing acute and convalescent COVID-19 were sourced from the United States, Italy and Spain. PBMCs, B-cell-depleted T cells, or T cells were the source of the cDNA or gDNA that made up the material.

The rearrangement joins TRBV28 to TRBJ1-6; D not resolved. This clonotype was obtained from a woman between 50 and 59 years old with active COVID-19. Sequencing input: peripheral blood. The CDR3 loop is CASSFQTRSPLHF. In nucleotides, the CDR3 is TGTGCCAGCAGTTTCCAAACACGTTCACCCCTCCACTTT.